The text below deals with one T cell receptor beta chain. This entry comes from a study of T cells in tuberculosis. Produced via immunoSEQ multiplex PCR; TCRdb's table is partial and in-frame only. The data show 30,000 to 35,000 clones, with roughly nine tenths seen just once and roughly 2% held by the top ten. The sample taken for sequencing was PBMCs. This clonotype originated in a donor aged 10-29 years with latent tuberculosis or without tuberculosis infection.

This chain's CDR3 is CASSYWASSTDTQYF. CDR3 in DNA: TGTGCCAGCAGTTACTGGGCCAGTAGCACAGATACGCAGTATTTT. The chain employs TRBV6-5 and TRBJ2-3; no definite D call. The V and J ends lost 1 base and 0 bases respectively, with 8 bases between them. The V gene's germline CDR1 is MNHEY and CDR2 SVGAGI. The CDR3 loop spans 15 amino acids.